This section outlines one T cell receptor (beta chain) sequence together with its context. The specificity of this receptor is unknown. Per-nucleotide qualities are absent, and no much larger clonotype sits a single base away. This sample is part of a study of identical twins (TCRdb year 2016). Context from the whole study: The study deep-sequenced TCR alpha and beta repertoires from monozygotic twins, unrelated adults of various ages and cord blood to test whether fetal clonotypes persist. To rule out contamination, replicate twin experiments were performed at different times with different library preparation protocols.

Library prep was done by 5' RACE. The data were produced on an Illumina HiSeq 2000. Template switching introduced a universal primer binding site; the final cDNA contained a unique molecular identifier, enabling accurate counting of TCR cDNA molecules. First-strand cDNA for TCR alpha and beta chains was synthesized from specific primers in the conserved constant-segment region. To control for contamination, each cDNA library was double barcoded with a SMART-Mk sample barcode plus Illumina barcodes. TruSeq adapter sequences, together with Illumina sample barcodes, were added in two successive PCR steps. The TCR alpha and beta cDNA libraries were sequenced on the Illumina HiSeq platform using custom primers. Turning to the authors' computational methods: MiGEC was used to process raw reads and extract unique molecular identifiers, and MiXCR was used to find CDR3 positions. For each individual, recombination models were inferred using an EM algorithm with the repgenHMM and IGoR tools. Shared clonotype analysis was performed with the tcR package in R, normalizing sharing by the product of cloneset sizes. Out-of-frame nonproductive sequences were analyzed to study raw recombination free of thymic and clonal selection effects. TCRdb trimmed the raw reads at Q25, called clones with MiXCR and kept productive beta chains. A single entry per CDR3 protein holds the most common genes and DNA from its merged rows. The V and J calls shown here were made by TCRdb, not taken from the authors' results. The sample yields approximately 1.8 million distinct CDR3 sequences; roughly 35% were counted once. About 0.25% of the sample is held by the ten biggest clonotypes.

Summary of the overall study and its limitations: Excess twin sharing in beta out-of-frame sequences was weaker because fewer shared sequences lowered the signal-to-noise ratio. Invariant T cells such as MAIT and iNKT could partly confound zero-insertion analyses, though diverse VJ usage argued against this for most clonotypes. Compared with coincidental sharing between unrelated individuals, out-of-frame TCR alpha sequences shared between twins had an excess of sequences with low generation probability. Abundant cord blood beta clonotypes had fewer insertions, young adult naive repertoires showed a similar but weaker trend, and memory repertoires showed no such trend. Recombination models systematically underestimated out-of-frame TCR alpha sharing in monozygotic twins but agreed with sharing between unrelated individuals. Because the same donors could not be followed over many years, the conclusions depended on cross-sectional statistical analysis.

The CDR3 runs 12 amino acids, cysteine and phenylalanine included. Only the CDR3 portion is preserved as DNA: 36 bases, with reading frame beginning at the first base. Per the germline V gene, SNHLY is the CDR1 and FYNNEI is the CDR2. V lost 10 bases and J lost 7 bases, and the count of bases not matched to a germline gene is 6. All donors were healthy Caucasians. This receptor was taken from a newborn girl in good health. The sample comprised cord blood. This chain joins TRBV2 to TRBJ2-1, with 8 bases matching TRBD1. This receptor carries the CDR3 CATSTGENEQFF. At the DNA level, the sequence is TGTGCCACCTCGACAGGGGAAAATGAGCAGTTCTTC.